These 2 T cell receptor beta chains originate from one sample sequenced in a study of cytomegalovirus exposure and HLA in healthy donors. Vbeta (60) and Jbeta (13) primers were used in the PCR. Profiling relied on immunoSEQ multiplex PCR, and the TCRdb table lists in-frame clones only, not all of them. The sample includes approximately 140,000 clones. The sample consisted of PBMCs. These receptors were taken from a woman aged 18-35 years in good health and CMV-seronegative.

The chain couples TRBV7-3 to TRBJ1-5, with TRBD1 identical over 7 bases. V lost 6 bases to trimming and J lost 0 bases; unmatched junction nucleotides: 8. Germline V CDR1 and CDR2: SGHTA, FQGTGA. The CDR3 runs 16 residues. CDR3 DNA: TGTGCCAGCAGACTTACAACAGGGGATAGCAATCAGCCCCAGCATTTT. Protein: CASRLTTGDSNQPQHF.

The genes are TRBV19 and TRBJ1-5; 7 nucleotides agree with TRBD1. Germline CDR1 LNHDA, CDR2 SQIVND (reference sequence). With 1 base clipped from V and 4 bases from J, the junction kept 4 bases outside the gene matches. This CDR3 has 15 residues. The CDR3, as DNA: TGTGCCAGTAGTATAGCAGGGGGTAGAAATCAGCCCCAGCATTTT. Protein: CASSIAGGRNQPQHF.